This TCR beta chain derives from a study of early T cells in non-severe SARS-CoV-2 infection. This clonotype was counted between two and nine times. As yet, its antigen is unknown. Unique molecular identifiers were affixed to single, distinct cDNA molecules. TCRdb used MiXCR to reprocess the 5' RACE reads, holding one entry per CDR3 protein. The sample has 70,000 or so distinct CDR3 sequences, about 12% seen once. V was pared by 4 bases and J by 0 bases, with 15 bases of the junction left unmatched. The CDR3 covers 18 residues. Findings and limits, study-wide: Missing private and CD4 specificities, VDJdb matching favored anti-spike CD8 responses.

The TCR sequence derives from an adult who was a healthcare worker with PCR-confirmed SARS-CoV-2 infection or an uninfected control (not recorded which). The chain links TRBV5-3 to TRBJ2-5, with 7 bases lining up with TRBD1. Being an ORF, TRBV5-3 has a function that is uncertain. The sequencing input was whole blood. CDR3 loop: CARSVYRGLRSYQETQYF. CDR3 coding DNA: TGTGCCAGAAGCGTCTACAGGGGTTTGCGATCGTACCAAGAGACCCAGTACTTC.